The TCR beta chain described here comes from a study of T cell responses to AZD1222 COVID-19 vaccine. Study-wide results and caveats: It should be noted that donors were predominantly white British and more often female, and clonal diversity was possibly underestimated. Two AZD1222 administrations were followed by greater Spike-specific TCR breadth and depth. Regions 160-218 and 743-854 dominated among vaccine-associated CD4 TCRs spanning spike.

The repertoire was sequenced with immunoSEQ multiplex PCR; TCRdb's copy has only in-frame clones and lacks some. The table lists 150,000 to 250,000 clones, 90% to 95% of them singletons. In regard to this clone: Antigen specificity is unknown.

The V gene's germline CDR1 is MNHEY and CDR2 SVGEGT. V lost 6 bases to trimming and J lost 2 bases, with 13 bases between them. CDR3 size: 14 residues. The chain has TRBV6-2 or TRBV6-3 and TRBJ1-1, with TRBD1 as a possible D gene (5 bases). This clonotype was obtained from an adult who received the AZD1222 COVID-19 vaccine. Sequenced material: peripheral blood, taken 28 days after the second AZD1222 dose. CDR3 sequence reads: CASSQTAGNTEAFF. In DNA, the CDR3 is TGTGCCAGCAGCCAGACAGCAGGAAACACTGAAGCTTTCTTT.